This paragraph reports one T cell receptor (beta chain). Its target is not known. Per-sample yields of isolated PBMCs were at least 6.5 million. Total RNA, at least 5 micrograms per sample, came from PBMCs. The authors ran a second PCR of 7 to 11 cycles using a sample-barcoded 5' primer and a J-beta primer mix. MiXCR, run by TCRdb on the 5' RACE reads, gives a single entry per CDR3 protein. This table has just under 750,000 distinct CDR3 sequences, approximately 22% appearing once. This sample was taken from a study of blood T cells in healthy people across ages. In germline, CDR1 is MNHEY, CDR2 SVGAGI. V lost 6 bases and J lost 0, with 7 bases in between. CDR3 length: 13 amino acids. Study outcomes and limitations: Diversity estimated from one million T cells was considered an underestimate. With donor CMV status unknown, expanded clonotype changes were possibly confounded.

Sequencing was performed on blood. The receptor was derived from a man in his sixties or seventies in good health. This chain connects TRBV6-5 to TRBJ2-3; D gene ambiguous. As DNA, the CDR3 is TGTGCCAGCAGGTACCCTAGCACAGATACGCAGTATTTT. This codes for CASRYPSTDTQYF.